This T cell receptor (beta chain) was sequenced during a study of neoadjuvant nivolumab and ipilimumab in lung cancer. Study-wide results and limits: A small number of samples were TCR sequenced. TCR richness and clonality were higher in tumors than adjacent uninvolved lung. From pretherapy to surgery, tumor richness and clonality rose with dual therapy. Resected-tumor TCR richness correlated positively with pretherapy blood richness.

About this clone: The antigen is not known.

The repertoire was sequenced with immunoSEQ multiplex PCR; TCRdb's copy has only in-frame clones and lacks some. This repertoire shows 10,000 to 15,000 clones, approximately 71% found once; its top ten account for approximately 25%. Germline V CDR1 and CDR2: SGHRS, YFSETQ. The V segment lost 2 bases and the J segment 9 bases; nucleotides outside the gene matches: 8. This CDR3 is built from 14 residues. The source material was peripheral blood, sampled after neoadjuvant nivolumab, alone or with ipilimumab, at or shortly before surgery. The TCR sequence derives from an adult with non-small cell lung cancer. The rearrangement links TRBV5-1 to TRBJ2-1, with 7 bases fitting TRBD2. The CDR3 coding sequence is TGCGCCAGCAGCTTCCAGCGGGACCGGGGTGAGCAGTTCTTC. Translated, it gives CASSFQRDRGEQFF.